This is a list of T cell receptor beta chains from one sample in a study of OX40 agonist ivuxolimab in advanced cancers. Libraries were prepared by immunoSEQ multiplex PCR; TCRdb keeps only in-frame clonotypes and omits some of them. The sample lists 70,000 or so clones, more than 85% occurring once. The sequences come from CD4+ or CD8+ T cells sorted from blood, collected in a trial of the OX40 agonist ivuxolimab. The origin of the receptors is an adult with an advanced solid tumor such as melanoma, head and neck, liver or kidney cancer. The CDR3 runs from the conserved cysteine through the conserved F or W. The D gene is left open where the match is weak. Some rows mark clone size as missing; the rest say once, few, many or name a class of expanded clone.

D,size,J,V,length,CDR3,DNA
.,.,TRBJ2-1,TRBV9,14,CASSVGGPGNEQFF,TGTGCCAGCAGCGTAGGAGGACCCGGCAATGAGCAGTTCTTC
.,.,TRBJ1-5,TRBV5-4,14,CASSLASENQPQHF,TGTGCCAGCAGCTTGGCATCGGAAAATCAGCCCCAGCATTTT
TRBD1,.,TRBJ1-1,TRBV5-1,16,CASSSFDRGKLTEAFF,TGCGCCAGCAGCTCTTTCGACAGGGGGAAGTTGACTGAAGCTTTCTTT
.,.,TRBJ1-2,TRBV4-3,16,CASSQEVAGSNYGYTF,TGCGCCAGCAGCCAAGAAGTCGCAGGGTCTAACTATGGCTACACCTTC
.,.,TRBJ1-2,TRBV6-5,13,CASSYLGSYGYTF,TGTGCCAGCAGTTACTTGGGGAGCTATGGCTACACCTTC
TRBD1,once,TRBJ1-2,TRBV13,15,CASSQGTVLNYGYTF,TGTGCCAGCAGCCAAGGGACAGTTCTTAACTATGGCTACACCTTC
.,.,TRBJ1-4,TRBV9,15,CASSPTGGTNEKLFF,TGTGCCAGCAGCCCCACGGGGGGGACTAATGAAAAACTGTTTTTT
.,.,TRBJ1-2,TRBV5-6,17,CASSLAGSEGTTYGYTF,TGTGCCAGCAGCTTGGCCGGGTCGGAGGGGACTACCTATGGCTACACCTTC
.,.,TRBJ2-5,TRBV6-1,15,CASSESRGGVETQYF,TGTGCCAGCAGTGAATCGCGCGGGGGCGTGGAGACCCAGTACTTC
TRBD1,once,TRBJ1-2,TRBV6-1,13,CASSERTGYGYTF,TGTGCCAGCAGTGAGCGGACAGGCTATGGCTACACCTTC
TRBD2,.,TRBJ2-1,TRBV5-6,15,CASSRGGLAHNEQFF,TGTGCCAGCAGCCGGGGGGGACTAGCTCACAATGAGCAGTTCTTC
.,once,TRBJ1-2,TRBV6-5,12,CATSQGNKGYTF,TGTGCCACCTCCCAGGGTAACAAGGGCTACACCTTC
TRBD1,.,TRBJ2-3,TRBV9,16,CASSVEGQASTDTQYF,TGTGCCAGCAGCGTAGAGGGACAGGCAAGCACAGATACGCAGTATTTT